A single sample gave rise to the 12 T cell receptor beta chains below, sequenced in a study of vaccination and CD4 T cells after COVID-19. No antigen has been assigned to these receptors. Noted treatment: roughly nine-day PBMC culture with coronavirus spike peptide pools or control peptides (ViraFEST assay). Cultured CD4+ T-cell DNA underwent Oncomine TCR Beta short-read sequencing. TCRdb fed the PCR reads into MiXCR, producing one record per CDR3 protein. The sample consists of 7,000 to 9,000 distinct CDR3 sequences, 73% of them appearing once. Sample: CD4+ T cells from blood, cultured in vitro. The receptors derive from a human donor who had recovered from COVID-19.

V and J are TRBV7-2 and TRBJ1-4, with TRBD1 identical over 8 bases. The CDR3 is 14 amino acids. J lost 7 bases, V lost 6 bases, and 7 bases had no gene match. Germline lookup yields CDR1 SGHTA and CDR2 FQGNSA. CDR3 loop: CASRPGGASEKLFF. The CDR3 DNA reads TGTGCCAGCAGGCCAGGGGGCGCCAGTGAAAAACTGTTTTTT.

J is TRBJ1-1 and V is TRBV28, with D possibly matching TRBD1 (5 bases). V lost 7 bases and J 1 base, leaving 22 bases between the germline ends. Germline V gene lookup returns CDR1 MDHEN and CDR2 SYDVKM. The CDR3 runs 17 residues. The DNA for the CDR3 is TGTGCCAGCACCATATCTGGTCGGGGGAAAAGGAACACTGAAGCTTTCTTT. It is translated as CASTISGRGKRNTEAFF.

The V call is TRBV7-2, the J call TRBJ2-2, with TRBD2 matching over 10 bases. From germline, CDR1 is SGHTA and CDR2 FQGNSA. The junction had 3 bases not matched to a gene; V was cut back by 4 bases and J by 1 base. CDR3 length: 16 amino acids. The CDR3 DNA sequence: TGTGCCAGCAGCTCCGGGACTAGCGAGAACACCGGGGAGCTGTTTTTT. It yields the protein CASSSGTSENTGELFF.

The chain has TRBV20-1 and TRBJ2-7; maybe TRBD2 (5 bases). Trimming removed 0 bases from V and 0 bases from J, with 12 bases in between. The CDR3 is 15 amino acids. Germline CDR1 and CDR2: DFQATT and SNEGSKA (reference sequence). The CDR3 spells CSARDPGSPSYEQYF. The DNA of the CDR3 is TGCAGTGCTAGAGATCCGGGAAGTCCCTCCTACGAGCAGTACTTC.

This clonotype has a handful of counts. The rearrangement uses TRBV7-9 and TRBJ1-6; 7 nucleotides agree with TRBD1. Germline CDR1 is SEHNR and CDR2 is FQNEAQ (reference sequence). The V and J ends lost 5 bases and 5 bases, in that order; junction bases with no gene match: 6. The CDR3 covers 15 residues. The CDR3 protein is CASSIRQGDNSPLHF. The CDR3 region has the DNA TGTGCCAGCAGCATAAGACAGGGAGATAATTCACCCCTCCACTTT.

This rearrangement joins TRBV6-5 to TRBJ2-5; a weak D match, TRBD2 (5 bases). Germline assignment: CDR1 MNHEY and CDR2 SVGAGI. CDR3 size: 15 residues. Trimming took 0 bases from V and 4 from J, leaving 12 bases between them. The CDR3 nucleotides are TGTGCCAGCAGTTACTCGATACTGGCGGGAGAGACCCAGTACTTC. It codes for CASSYSILAGETQYF.

The sample holds one count of this clonotype. V is TRBV7-9 and J is TRBJ2-2; D is undetermined. CDR3 length: 15 amino acids. The germline V gene has CDR1 SEHNR and CDR2 FQNEAQ (reference sequence). The V end was cut by 2 bases, the J end by 5 bases, with 12 bases between. The CDR3 coding sequence is TGTGCCAGCAGCTTAAGAAGTGGCGGTACCGGGGAGCTGTTTTTT. Translated: CASSLRSGGTGELFF.

The rearrangement uses TRBV7-9 and TRBJ2-3; D is uncertain. Trimming removed 8 bases from V and 0 bases from J, with 9 bases in between. The V gene's germline CDR1 is SEHNR and CDR2 FQNEAQ (reference sequence). This CDR3 comprises 13 residues. This CDR3 reads CASAPFSTDTQYF. The CDR3 nucleotides read TGTGCCAGCGCCCCGTTTAGCACAGATACGCAGTATTTT.

This clonotype has a handful of counts. This rearrangement joins TRBV10-3 to TRBJ1-1, with TRBD1 matching 8 bases. CDR3 length: 13 residues. Germline lookup yields CDR1 ENHRY and CDR2 SYGVKD. The V segment lost 4 bases and the J segment 4 bases; nucleotides outside the gene matches: 2. CDR3 DNA sequence: TGTGCCATCAGTGTAGACAGGGGCACTGAAGCTTTCTTT. Translated: CAISVDRGTEAFF.

The chain couples TRBV20-1 to TRBJ2-3, with D possibly TRBD2 on 6 matching bases. The germline gives CDR1 DFQATT, CDR2 SNEGSKA (reference sequence). The CDR3 totals 15 residues. The V end lost 4 bases, the J end lost 0 bases, and 14 bases lay between the germline ends. In nucleotides, the CDR3 is TGCAGTGCTAACCTAGCGTTAGCTAGCACAGATACGCAGTATTTT. It translates to CSANLALASTDTQYF.

The chain recombines TRBV6-2 or TRBV6-3 with TRBJ1-5; 8 nucleotides agree with TRBD1. The CDR3 covers 15 residues. The germline gives CDR1 MNHEY, CDR2 SVGEGT. Unmatched junction bases numbered 9, after V lost 5 bases and J lost 6 bases. CDR3 residues: CASSRQGIRSQPQHF. The CDR3 region has the DNA TGTGCCAGCAGTCGACAGGGGATTCGTTCTCAGCCCCAGCATTTT.

The V and J genes are TRBV6-1 and TRBJ2-5, with D unclear. This CDR3 region has 14 residues. V was clipped by 2 bases and J by 1 base, with 8 bases between them. Germline loops: CDR1 MNHNS, CDR2 SASEGT. The CDR3 loop reads CASSESRIQETQYF. CDR3 in DNA: TGTGCCAGCAGTGAATCTCGGATCCAAGAGACCCAGTACTTC.